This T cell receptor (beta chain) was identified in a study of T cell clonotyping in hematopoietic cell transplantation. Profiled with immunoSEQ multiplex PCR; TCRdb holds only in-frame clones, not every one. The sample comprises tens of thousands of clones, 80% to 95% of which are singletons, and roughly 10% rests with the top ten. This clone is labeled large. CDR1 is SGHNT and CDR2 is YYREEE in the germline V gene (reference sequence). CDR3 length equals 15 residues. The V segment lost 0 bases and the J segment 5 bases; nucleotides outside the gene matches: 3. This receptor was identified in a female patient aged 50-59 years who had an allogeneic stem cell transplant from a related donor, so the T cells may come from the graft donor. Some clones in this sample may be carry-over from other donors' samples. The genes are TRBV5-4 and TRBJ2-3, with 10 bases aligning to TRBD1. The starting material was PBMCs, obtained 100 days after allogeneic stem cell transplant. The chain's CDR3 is CASSLEGQGLDTQYF. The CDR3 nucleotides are TGTGCCAGCAGCTTGGAGGGACAGGGGCTAGATACGCAGTATTTT. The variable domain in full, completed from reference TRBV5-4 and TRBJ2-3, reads ETGVTQSPTHLIKTRGQQVTLRCSSQSGHNTVSWYQQALGQGPQFIFQYYREEENGRGNFPPRFSGLQFPNYSSELNVNALELDDSALYLCASSLEGQGLDTQYFGPGTRLTVL.